This T cell receptor (beta chain) was found in a study of T-cell reconstitution after alpha-beta-depleted transplantation in children. Library preparation (for TCRbeta) was performed with unique molecular identifiers. TCRdb re-called the PCR reads through MiXCR, storing one row per CDR3 protein. The data contain about 90,000 distinct CDR3 sequences, 15% to 19% of them seen just once; the ten biggest clones take up about 19%. This clonotype was seen a handful of times. The CDR3 consists of 14 residues. CDR1 is SGHRS and CDR2 is YFSETQ in the germline V gene. The J segment lost 6 bases and the V segment lost 4 bases, leaving 6 bases of the junction unmatched.

This sequence joins TRBV5-1 and TRBJ1-1; 10 bases align to TRBD1. The receptor's source is a male patient under 10 years old who had a stem cell transplant for acute lymphoblastic leukemia, so the T cells may come from the graft donor. Sample: PBMCs, mostly from graft donor cells, taken 180 days after TCRalphabeta/CD19-depleted stem cell transplant. The CDR3 region is CASSTGQGFSEAFF. CDR3 DNA: TGCGCCAGCAGCACGGGACAGGGGTTCTCTGAAGCTTTCTTT.